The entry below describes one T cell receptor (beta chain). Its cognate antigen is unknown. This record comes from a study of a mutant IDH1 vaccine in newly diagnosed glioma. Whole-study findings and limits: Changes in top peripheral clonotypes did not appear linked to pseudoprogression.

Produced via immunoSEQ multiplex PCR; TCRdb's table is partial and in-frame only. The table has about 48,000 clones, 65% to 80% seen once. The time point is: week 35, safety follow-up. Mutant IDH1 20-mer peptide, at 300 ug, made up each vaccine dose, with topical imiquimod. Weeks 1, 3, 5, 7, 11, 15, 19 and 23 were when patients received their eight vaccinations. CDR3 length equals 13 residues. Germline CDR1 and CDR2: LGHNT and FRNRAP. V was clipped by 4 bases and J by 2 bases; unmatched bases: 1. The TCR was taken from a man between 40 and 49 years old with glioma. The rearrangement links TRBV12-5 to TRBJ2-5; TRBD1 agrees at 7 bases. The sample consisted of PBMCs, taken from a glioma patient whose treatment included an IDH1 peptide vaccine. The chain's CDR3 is CASGSGQQETQYF. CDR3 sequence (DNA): TGTGCTAGTGGTTCGGGACAGCAAGAGACCCAGTACTTC.